What follows are 12 T cell receptor beta chains derived from one specimen sequenced in a study of cytomegalovirus exposure and HLA in healthy donors (dated by TCRdb to about 2017). The library was made by the immunoSEQ multiplex PCR assay. For the multiplex PCR, a mixture combining 60 forward primers for TCR Vbeta segments and 13 reverse primers for TCR Jbeta segments was used. TCRdb's version of the immuneACCESS table is confined to in-frame rearrangements and falls short of the full clone set. An unresolved V gene accounts for under half of the shortfall where checked; the remainder is of unknown origin. Counted in this sample were around 94,000 clones; 77% of them appeared once. The biggest ten clones account for roughly 9.6% of the sample. Sequenced material: PBMCs. These receptors were obtained from a male donor in good health and CMV-seropositive.

The rearrangement uses TRBV9 and TRBJ2-1, with 8 positions matching TRBD2. This CDR3 comprises 15 residues. Germline V lookup: CDR1 SGDLS, CDR2 YYNGEE. Unmatched junction bases numbered 9, after V lost 7 bases and J lost 3 bases. The CDR3 DNA follows: TGTGCCAGCGGCGAAAATAGCGGGAACTACAATGAGCAGTTCTTC. This translates into CASGENSGNYNEQFF.

This clone showed up just a few times. The chain carries TRBV5-5 and TRBJ2-7; a possible D gene is TRBD2 (6 bases). The CDR3 has 13 amino acids. V was cut by 2 bases and J by 5 bases, with 11 bases left in between. The V gene's germline CDR1 is SGHKS and CDR2 YYEKEE (reference sequence). CDR3 amino acids: CASSLPGADEQYF. DNA for the CDR3: TGTGCCAGCAGCTTACCGGGAGCGGACGAGCAGTACTTC.

This chain joins TRBV18 and TRBJ2-7, with 7 bases identical to TRBD1. The CDR3 covers 13 residues. The J segment lost 2 bases and the V segment lost 5 bases, leaving 3 bases of the junction unmatched. Germline CDR1 KGHSH, CDR2 LQKENI. CDR3: CASSRTGAYEQYF. CDR3 in DNA: TGTGCCAGCTCAAGGACAGGCGCCTACGAGCAGTACTTC.

This CDR3 reads CASSSGQGSYGYGYTF. In DNA, the CDR3 is TGTGCCAGCAGTTCTGGACAGGGATCGTATGGCTATGGCTACACCTTC. The chain links TRBV28 to TRBJ1-2, with 8 bases fitting TRBD1. The germline V gene encodes CDR1 MDHEN and CDR2 SYDVKM. V gave up 4 bases and J gave up 4 bases; unmatched junction bases: 11. CDR3 length: 16 residues.

The V gene is TRBV4-2, the J gene TRBJ2-1; no firm D call. Germline V gene sequence: CDR1 LGHNA, CDR2 YNFKEQ. The CDR3 covers 16 residues. Trimming stripped 0 bases from V and 7 bases from J, with 16 bases between. In DNA, the CDR3 is TGTGCCAGCAGCCAAGAGATCGGCGGTCTTGGAAATGAGCAGTTCTTC. Amino acids: CASSQEIGGLGNEQFF.

This sequence joins TRBV7-9 and TRBJ2-1, with D maybe TRBD2 (5 bases). CDR1 is SEHNR, CDR2 FQNEAQ, per germline (reference sequence). V shed 5 bases and J shed 7 bases, with 9 bases lying between them. CDR3 length equals 12 residues. CDR3: CASSNRGNEQFF. CDR3 sequence (DNA): TGTGCCAGCAGCAATCGGGGTAATGAGCAGTTCTTC.

The V call is TRBV18, the J call TRBJ2-7; D gene uncertain. CDR1 is KGHSH and CDR2 is LQKENI in the germline V gene. The CDR3 extends over 14 amino acids. V shed 4 bases and J shed 3 bases, with 13 bases lying between them. The CDR3 DNA is TGTGCCAGCTCACAGGAGACCACTTACTACGAGCAGTACTTC. Translated: CASSQETTYYEQYF.

The chain carries TRBV6-1 and TRBJ1-2, with 12 bases lining up with TRBD1. The CDR3 covers 15 residues. Germline trimming cut 6 bases from V and 6 bases from J; bases unmatched to any gene: 8. CDR1 is MNHNS, CDR2 SASEGT, per germline. CDR3 protein: CASREPGTGGDGYTF. CDR3 in DNA: TGTGCCAGCAGAGAACCCGGGACAGGGGGCGATGGCTACACCTTC.

J is TRBJ2-4 and V is TRBV10-1; 8 bases line up with TRBD2. The CDR3 sequence is 18 residues long. The V and J ends lost 5 bases and 0 bases, in that order; junction bases with no gene match: 12. CDR1 and CDR2 (germline): WNHNN, SYGVQD (reference sequence). CDR3 loop: CASSIGTSGRLAKNIQYF. The CDR3, as DNA: TGCGCCAGCAGTATAGGAACTAGCGGTAGGTTAGCCAAAAACATTCAGTACTTC.

The V call is TRBV28, the J call TRBJ2-1, with D maybe TRBD2 (5 bases). CDR1 and CDR2 (germline): MDHEN, SYDVKM. The V end lost 5 bases, the J end lost 4 bases, and 27 bases lay between the germline ends. The CDR3 has 19 residues. CDR3 nucleotides: TGTGCCAGCAGTCCCCAACCGGGCCTCGGAGGATTACGTTACAATGAGCAGTTCTTC. Its translation: CASSPQPGLGGLRYNEQFF.

The chain links TRBV15 to TRBJ1-2; 9 bases are shared with TRBD1. The CDR3 is 16 amino acids. Germline CDR1 reads LNHNV; CDR2 reads YYDKDF (reference sequence). The J segment lost 3 bases and the V segment lost 5 bases, leaving 10 bases of the junction unmatched. CDR3 DNA sequence: TGTGCCACCAGCCGTAGATCGGGACAGGGAGACTATGGCTACACCTTC. This translates into CATSRRSGQGDYGYTF.

The chain uses TRBV5-6 and TRBJ2-1, with D possibly being TRBD1 (6 bases). There are 17 residues in the CDR3. Germline lookup yields CDR1 SGHDT and CDR2 YYEEEE. V dropped 4 bases and J dropped 6 bases, with 23 bases sitting between them. The CDR3 here is CASSVKGKGTRPNEQFF. DNA of the CDR3: TGTGCCAGCAGCGTGAAAGGGAAGGGGACACGGCCCAATGAGCAGTTCTTC.